A single sample is the source of the 11 T cell receptor beta chains below, sequenced in a study of cytomegalovirus exposure and HLA in healthy donors. Use of 60 Vbeta and 13 Jbeta primers characterized the PCR. Sequencing was performed with immunoSEQ multiplex PCR; in TCRdb, only in-frame clones are kept and a portion is missing. The sample lists about 160,000 clones, over 80% occurring once. Sequenced input: PBMCs. The receptors shown here come from a girl between 5 and 17 years old in good health and CMV-seropositive.

The chain has TRBV27 and TRBJ1-2; maybe TRBD1 (6 bases). The germline V gene has CDR1 MNHEY and CDR2 SMNVEV (reference sequence). This CDR3 contains 15 residues. Between the trimmed V and J ends, which lost 2 bases and 4 bases, there was a span of 14 bases. DNA of the CDR3: TGTGCCAGCAGTTTAAGGGCAGGGGTTGCCTATGGCTACACCTTC. It is translated as CASSLRAGVAYGYTF.

This clone was detected a few times. The chain has TRBV30 and TRBJ2-3; TRBD1 aligns across 7 bases. V trimming: 5 bases; J trimming: 2 bases; junction bases outside the gene matches: 4. CDR1 is GTSNPN and CDR2 is SVGIG in the germline V gene (reference sequence). This CDR3 region has 13 residues. Here the CDR3 DNA reads TGTGCCTGGTTACAGGGGAACACAGATACGCAGTATTTT. Translated: CAWLQGNTDTQYF.

The V gene is TRBV7-9, the J gene TRBJ1-1, with 7 bases aligning to TRBD1. Germline CDR1 and CDR2: SEHNR and FQNEAQ (reference sequence). The CDR3 runs to 13 residues. J was trimmed by 5 bases and V by 3 bases; bases with no gene match: 3. DNA of the CDR3: TGTGCCAGCAGCTTTCCACAGGGGACTGAAGCTTTCTTT. Translating gives CASSFPQGTEAFF.

The rearrangement uses TRBV11-3 and TRBJ2-3; 13 bases align to TRBD2. The V gene's germline CDR1 is SGHNT and CDR2 YENEEA. After removal of 5 bases from V and 4 bases from J, the junction contained 9 bases not matched to a gene. This CDR3 comprises 17 residues. The CDR3 nucleotides read TGTGCCAGCAGCCCAAGGGCCGGACTAGCGGGGGCAGATACGCAGTATTTT. It encodes CASSPRAGLAGADTQYF.

The rearrangement links TRBV27 to TRBJ2-7; D perhaps matches TRBD2 (5 bases). Germline V lookup: CDR1 MNHEY, CDR2 SMNVEV (reference sequence). Trimming took off 5 bases at V and 3 bases at J, with 17 bases between the two ends. This CDR3 spans 15 amino acids. The CDR3 reads CASSPQLVGVYEQYF. CDR3 coding DNA: TGTGCCAGCAGTCCCCAACTAGTGGGAGTCTACGAGCAGTACTTC.

This rearrangement joins TRBV29-1 to TRBJ1-5, with 9 nucleotides matching TRBD1. Germline V lookup: CDR1 SQVTM, CDR2 ANQGSEA. The CDR3 has 13 amino acids. J lost 9 bases, V lost 4 bases, and 7 bases had no gene match. As DNA, the CDR3 is TGCAGCGTTGGGACAGGGGAAAACGGGCCCCAGCATTTT. Amino acids: CSVGTGENGPQHF.

The V call is TRBV19, the J call TRBJ2-1; 10 bases agree with TRBD1. This CDR3 is 16 amino acids long. The junction had 11 bases not matched to a gene; V was cut back by 4 bases and J by 8 bases. Germline lookup yields CDR1 LNHDA and CDR2 SQIVND (reference sequence). The CDR3 DNA reads TGTGCCAGTAGTAAGGGTCGACAGGGGGCTAAGCATGAGCAGTTCTTC. It codes for CASSKGRQGAKHEQFF.

The rearrangement uses TRBV5-1 and TRBJ1-2; D is uncertain. This CDR3 comprises 12 residues. V lost 2 bases and J 8 bases, leaving 10 bases between the germline ends. Germline V gives CDR1 SGHRS, CDR2 YFSETQ. The CDR3 DNA reads TGCGCCAGCAGCTTAAGTGGAGGCGGCTACACCTTC. Its translation is CASSLSGGGYTF.

The CDR3 sequence: CASSNRGEGGYTF. The DNA for the CDR3 is TGTGCCAGCAGCAACAGGGGGGAGGGTGGCTACACCTTC. The chain is built from TRBV6-5 and TRBJ1-2; TRBD1 aligns across 8 bases. The CDR3 contains 13 residues. Per germline, CDR1 MNHEY and CDR2 SVGAGI. Losses at the gene ends were 6 bases for V and 7 bases for J; bases not matched to a gene: 7.

V gene TRBV28 combines with J gene TRBJ1-1; D is perhaps TRBD1 (6 bases). The CDR3 is 14 residues long. Per the germline V gene, CDR1 is MDHEN and CDR2 is SYDVKM. Trimming removed 6 bases at V and 1 base at J, with 12 bases between. The CDR3 sequence is CASRQGLGNTEAFF. CDR3 sequence (DNA): TGTGCCAGCAGACAGGGTCTCGGGAACACTGAAGCTTTCTTT.

The rearrangement joins TRBV18 to TRBJ1-1; TRBD1 aligns across 8 bases. V shed 5 bases, J shed 2 bases, and the junction held 7 bases outside the gene matches. The CDR3 length is 15 residues. Germline V gene lookup returns CDR1 KGHSH and CDR2 LQKENI. The CDR3 reads CASSGGQGPNTEAFF. The CDR3 coding sequence is TGTGCCAGCTCAGGTGGACAGGGCCCAAACACTGAAGCTTTCTTT.